One sample yielded the 19 T cell receptor beta chains listed below, sequenced in a study of T cell responses to AZD1222 COVID-19 vaccine. The data were produced by immunoSEQ multiplex PCR, yet TCRdb's version contains in-frame clones alone and is incomplete. The top ten clones hold roughly 1.7% of a sample with 110,000 to 150,000 clones, around 89% of them seen once. This specimen consisted of peripheral blood, obtained on day 0 of AZD1222 vaccination. These receptors were obtained from an adult in good health.

The chain is built from TRBV5-5 and TRBJ2-2; maybe TRBD2 (5 bases). This CDR3 comprises 17 residues. V was trimmed by 0 bases and J by 0 bases, leaving 12 bases between them. Germline V gene data show CDR1 as SGHKS and CDR2 as YYEKEE (reference sequence). The CDR3 DNA reads as TGTGCCAGCAGCTTGGCCCCGGGAAGGACGAACACCGGGGAGCTGTTTTTT. It is translated as CASSLAPGRTNTGELFF.

V usage is TRBV30 and J usage is TRBJ1-2; D may be TRBD1 (6 bases). The germline V and J ends were trimmed by 3 bases and 4 bases, with 9 bases remaining between them. Germline-derived CDR1 and CDR2 are GTSNPN and SVGIG (reference sequence). The CDR3 sequence is 12 residues long. The CDR3 reads CAWRDRRYGYTF. For the CDR3, the DNA is TGTGCCTGGAGGGACAGACGCTATGGCTACACCTTC.

The chain joins TRBV20-1 to TRBJ1-1; D unresolved. Trimming removed 3 bases at V and 0 bases at J, with 17 bases between. CDR1 is DFQATT, CDR2 SNEGSKA, per germline (reference sequence). This CDR3 comprises 16 residues. The CDR3 reads CSASPSGRGLNTEAFF. In DNA form, the CDR3 reads TGCAGTGCTAGTCCTTCGGGGAGAGGGTTGAACACTGAAGCTTTCTTT.

The chain carries TRBV5-1 and TRBJ2-1, with 8 positions matching TRBD1. The CDR3 loop spans 13 amino acids. CDR1 is SGHRS, CDR2 YFSETQ, per germline. V was pared by 7 bases and J by 8 bases, with 8 bases of the junction left unmatched. CDR3 residues: CASRQGSRDEQFF. CDR3 in DNA: TGCGCCAGCCGACAGGGGAGTAGGGATGAGCAGTTCTTC. The full variable domain, with the rest looked up from reference TRBV5-1 and TRBJ2-1, is KAGVTQTPRYLIKTRGQQVTLSCSPISGHRSVSWYQQTPGQGLQFLFEYFSETQRNKGNFPGRFSGRQFSNSRSEMNVSTLELGDSALYLCASRQGSRDEQFFGPGTRLTVL.

This chain uses TRBV25-1 with TRBJ2-2; D gene uncertain. Per germline, CDR1 MGHDK and CDR2 SYGVNS. V lost 1 base and J lost 3, with 9 bases in between. CDR3 size: 15 residues. In nucleotides, the CDR3 is TGTGCCAGCAGTGAATCGGTCCTAGACACCGGGGAGCTGTTTTTT. Its protein is CASSESVLDTGELFF.

The chain links TRBV5-8 to TRBJ2-1, with 8 bases matching TRBD2. The CDR3 is 16 residues long. Germline CDR1 SGHTS, CDR2 YDEGEE. After removal of 3 bases from V and 8 bases from J, the junction contained 13 bases not matched to a gene. CDR3 sequence: CASSYIPGLGGDEQFF. CDR3 in DNA: TGTGCCAGCAGCTATATACCGGGACTAGGGGGGGATGAGCAGTTCTTC.

The chain joins TRBV5-4 to TRBJ2-1; D is unresolved. V shed 0 bases and J shed 4 bases, with 11 bases lying between them. The V gene's germline CDR1 is SGHNT and CDR2 YYREEE (reference sequence). This CDR3 has 15 amino acids. In nucleotides, the CDR3 is TGTGCCAGCAGCTTGGCTGGGATTCGTTACAATGAGCAGTTCTTC. It encodes CASSLAGIRYNEQFF.

V usage is TRBV2 and J usage is TRBJ1-2, with 9 bases matching TRBD1. The CDR3 length is 14 residues. The V gene end was trimmed by 6 bases and the J gene end by 8 bases; junction bases not matched to a gene: 10. Germline CDR1 reads SNHLY; CDR2 reads FYNNEI. Here the CDR3 DNA reads TGTGCCAGCAGCGAAACAGGGGGCCTAGGGGGCTACACCTTC. Translated: CASSETGGLGGYTF.

The rearrangement links TRBV19 to TRBJ1-2; no definite D call. CDR3 length: 13 residues. V lost 3 bases to trimming and J lost 4 bases, with 9 bases between them. Germline CDR1 and CDR2: LNHDA and SQIVND (reference sequence). The CDR3 loop is CASSISLFYGYTF. CDR3 sequence (DNA): TGTGCCAGTAGTATCTCCCTCTTCTATGGCTACACCTTC.

The chain combines TRBV12-3 or TRBV12-4 with TRBJ2-7, with a weak D call TRBD2 (6 bases). The CDR3 consists of 12 residues. V was pared by 6 bases and J by 6 bases, with 12 bases between. The CDR3 bases are TGTGCCAGCAGCACCAGGAGGGGCGAGCAGTACTTC. Translating it yields CASSTRRGEQYF.

The V and J genes are TRBV7-8 and TRBJ1-3; D is uncertain. The V gene lost 1 base and the J gene lost 0 bases, with 7 bases spanning the gap. The V gene's germline CDR1 is SGHVS and CDR2 FQNEAQ. This CDR3 has 15 residues. As DNA, the CDR3 is TGTGCCAGCAGCTTAGGCAGCCACTCTGGAAACACCATATATTTT. Its translation: CASSLGSHSGNTIYF.

This chain uses TRBV27 with TRBJ1-4; 9 positions agree with TRBD1. Germline values: CDR1 MNHEY, CDR2 SMNVEV (reference sequence). CDR3 length: 15 amino acids. Trimming cost V 5 bases and J 8 bases; bases outside gene matches: 9. CDR3 amino acids: CASSGTGTGKEKLFF. The DNA for the CDR3 is TGTGCCAGCAGTGGCACCGGGACAGGGAAGGAAAAACTGTTTTTT.

The V gene is TRBV19, the J gene TRBJ1-5; D is unresolved. The germline gives CDR1 LNHDA, CDR2 SQIVND (reference sequence). Trimming pared 1 base from V and 6 bases from J, leaving 4 bases between. The CDR3 runs to 12 residues. The CDR3 nucleotides are TGTGCCAGTAGTATAGGGGTTCAGCCCCAGCATTTT. This encodes CASSIGVQPQHF.

The rearrangement links TRBV30 to TRBJ1-1; D not certain. From germline, CDR1 is GTSNPN and CDR2 SVGIG (reference sequence). The CDR3 extends over 13 amino acids. Trimming removed 3 bases from V and 1 base from J, with 9 bases in between. CDR3 sequence reads: CAWSEGGNTEAFF. CDR3 nucleotide sequence: TGTGCCTGGAGCGAGGGCGGGAACACTGAAGCTTTCTTT. The variable domain in full, completed from reference TRBV30 and TRBJ1-1, reads SQTIHQWPATLVQPVGSPLSLECTVEGTSNPNLYWYRQAAGRGLQLLFYSVGIGQISSEVPQNLSASRPQDRQFILSSKKLLLSDSGFYLCAWSEGGNTEAFFGQGTRLTVV.

The chain has TRBV5-1 and TRBJ1-5; 11 nucleotides align to TRBD1. The CDR3 runs 16 residues. Per the germline V gene, CDR1 is SGHRS and CDR2 is YFSETQ. V dropped 3 bases and J dropped 7; count of bases not matched to a gene: 9. The CDR3 DNA reads TGCGCCAGCAGCTGGGGCCGGGACAGGGGGAAGCAGCCCCAGCATTTT. As protein: CASSWGRDRGKQPQHF.

Written as DNA, the CDR3 is TGTGCCAGCAGCCCTCGACTAGCGGGGGTTACAGATACGCAGTATTTT. It translates to CASSPRLAGVTDTQYF. The V gene is TRBV13, the J gene TRBJ2-3; TRBD2 agrees at 12 bases. Looked up from germline, CDR1 is PRHDT and CDR2 is FYEKMQ (reference sequence). This CDR3 region has 16 residues. V trimming: 5 bases; J trimming: 3 bases; junction bases outside the gene matches: 6.

The gene calls are TRBV30 and TRBJ1-2; a weak D match, TRBD1 (6 bases). The germline CDR1 and CDR2 sequences are GTSNPN and SVGIG (reference sequence). The CDR3 is made up of 13 amino acids. Trimming took 3 bases from V and 6 from J, leaving 14 bases between them. Written as DNA, the CDR3 is TGTGCCTGGAGGGCCGGGGGCCTAGATGGCTACACCTTC. Translating gives CAWRAGGLDGYTF.

This rearrangement joins TRBV30 to TRBJ2-7, with D perhaps TRBD1 (5 bases). In germline, CDR1 is GTSNPN, CDR2 SVGIG (reference sequence). There are 12 residues in the CDR3. V was clipped by 0 bases and J by 6 bases, with 9 bases between them. This chain's CDR3 is CAWSVGDFEQYF. CDR3 nucleotide sequence: TGTGCCTGGAGTGTAGGGGATTTCGAGCAGTACTTC.

The chain carries TRBV19 and TRBJ1-2; D ambiguous. Germline CDR1 reads LNHDA; CDR2 reads SQIVND (reference sequence). V lost 2 bases to trimming and J lost 4 bases, with 20 bases between them. There are 17 residues in the CDR3. CDR3 in amino acids: CASSIRVRQAGAYGYTF. The CDR3 DNA is TGTGCCAGTAGTATAAGGGTCCGGCAGGCTGGCGCCTATGGCTACACCTTC.